Detailed here is one TCR beta chain. The data derive from a study of T cell repertoires in ileal Crohn's disease. Study background: At surgery, roughly 35% of patients smoked, with median disease duration 7.9 years.

Profiling relied on immunoSEQ multiplex PCR, and the TCRdb table lists in-frame clones only, not all of them. This sample yields 8,900 or so clones, of which over 75% are seen a single time; roughly 12% belongs to the top ten. The CDR3 runs to 14 residues. Deletions cut 0 bases from V and 3 bases from J, with 9 bases between. Per the germline V gene, CDR1 is MNHNY and CDR2 is SVGAGI (reference sequence). This sequence was found in an adult with Crohn's disease. The genes are TRBV6-6 and TRBJ2-7; D might be TRBD1 (6 bases). Sequenced: ileal tissue. CDR3 amino acids: CASSYSGQVYEQYF. CDR3 bases: TGTGCCAGCAGTTACTCGGGACAAGTCTACGAGCAGTACTTC.